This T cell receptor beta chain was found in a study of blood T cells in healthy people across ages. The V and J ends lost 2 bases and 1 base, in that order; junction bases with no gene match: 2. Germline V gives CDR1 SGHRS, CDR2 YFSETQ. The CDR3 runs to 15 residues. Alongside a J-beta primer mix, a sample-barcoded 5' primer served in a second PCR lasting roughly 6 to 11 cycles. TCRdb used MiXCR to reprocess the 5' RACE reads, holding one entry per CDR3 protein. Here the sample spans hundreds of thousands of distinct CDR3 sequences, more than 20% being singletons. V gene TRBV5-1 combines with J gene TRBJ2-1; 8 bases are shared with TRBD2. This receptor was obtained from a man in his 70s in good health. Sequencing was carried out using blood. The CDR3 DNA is TGCGCCAGCAGCTTCGAGCGGGGGTCCTACAATGAGCAGTTCTTC. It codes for CASSFERGSYNEQFF.